This TCR beta chain comes out of a study of identical twins. MiXCR, applied by TCRdb to the 5' RACE reads, yields one record per CDR3 protein. The table has 400,000 or so distinct CDR3 sequences, roughly 10% seen once. Study findings and constraints: Monozygotic twins shared more out-of-frame TCR alpha than recombination models predicted.

Details on this clonotype: Its antigen remains unidentified.

The CDR3 spans 11 residues. Looked up from germline, CDR1 is DFQATT and CDR2 is SNEGSKA (reference sequence). The V and J ends lost 0 bases and 9 bases respectively, with 6 bases between them. The chain has TRBV20-1 and TRBJ2-1; no clear D. The sequenced sample consisted of naive T cells sorted from blood. The source of this sequence is a woman aged 50 to 60 in good health. CDR3: CSARDPVEQFF. The CDR3 coding sequence is TGCAGTGCTAGAGATCCGGTTGAGCAGTTCTTC.